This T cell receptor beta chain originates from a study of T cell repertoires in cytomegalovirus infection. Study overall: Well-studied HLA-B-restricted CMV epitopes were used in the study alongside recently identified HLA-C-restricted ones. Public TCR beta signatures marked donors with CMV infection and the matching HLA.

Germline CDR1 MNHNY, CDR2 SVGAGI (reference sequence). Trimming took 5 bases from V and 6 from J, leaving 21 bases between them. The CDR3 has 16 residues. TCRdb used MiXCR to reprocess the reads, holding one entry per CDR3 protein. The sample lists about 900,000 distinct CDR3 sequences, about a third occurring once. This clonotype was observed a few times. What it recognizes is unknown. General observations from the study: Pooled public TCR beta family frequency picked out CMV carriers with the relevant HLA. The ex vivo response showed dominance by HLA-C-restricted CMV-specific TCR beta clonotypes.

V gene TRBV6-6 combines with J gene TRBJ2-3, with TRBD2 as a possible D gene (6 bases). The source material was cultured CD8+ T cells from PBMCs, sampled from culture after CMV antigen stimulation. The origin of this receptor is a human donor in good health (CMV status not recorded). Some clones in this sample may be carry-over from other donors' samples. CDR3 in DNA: TGTGCCAGCAGTCCCCCGGGCGGGATTCCTTCGGATACGCAGTATTTT. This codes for CASSPPGGIPSDTQYF.